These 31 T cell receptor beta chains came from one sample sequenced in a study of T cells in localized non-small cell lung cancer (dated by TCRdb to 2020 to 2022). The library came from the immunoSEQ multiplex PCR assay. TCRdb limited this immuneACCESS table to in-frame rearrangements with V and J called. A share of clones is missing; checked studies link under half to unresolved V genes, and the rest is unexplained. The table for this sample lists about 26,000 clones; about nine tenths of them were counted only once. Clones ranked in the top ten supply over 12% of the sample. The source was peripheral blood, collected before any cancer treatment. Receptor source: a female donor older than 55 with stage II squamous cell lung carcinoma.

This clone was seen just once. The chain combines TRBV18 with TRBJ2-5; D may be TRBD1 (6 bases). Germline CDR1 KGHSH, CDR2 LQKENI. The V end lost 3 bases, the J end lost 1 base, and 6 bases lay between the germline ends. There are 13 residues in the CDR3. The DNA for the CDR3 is TGTGCCAGCTCACCCAGGGGCCAAGAGACCCAGTACTTC. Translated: CASSPRGQETQYF.

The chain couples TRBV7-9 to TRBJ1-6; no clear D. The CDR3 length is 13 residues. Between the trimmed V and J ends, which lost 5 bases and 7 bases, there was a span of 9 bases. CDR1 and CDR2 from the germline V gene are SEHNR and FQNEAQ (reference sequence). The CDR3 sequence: CASSPLQNSPLHF. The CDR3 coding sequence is TGTGCCAGCAGCCCCCTCCAAAATTCACCCCTCCACTTT.

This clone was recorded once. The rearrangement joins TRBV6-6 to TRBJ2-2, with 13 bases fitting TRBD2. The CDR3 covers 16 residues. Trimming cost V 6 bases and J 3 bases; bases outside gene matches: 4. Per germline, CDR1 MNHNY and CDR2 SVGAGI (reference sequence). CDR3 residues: CASRMTSGGYTGELFF. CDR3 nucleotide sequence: TGTGCCAGCAGGATGACTAGCGGGGGGTACACCGGGGAGCTGTTTTTT.

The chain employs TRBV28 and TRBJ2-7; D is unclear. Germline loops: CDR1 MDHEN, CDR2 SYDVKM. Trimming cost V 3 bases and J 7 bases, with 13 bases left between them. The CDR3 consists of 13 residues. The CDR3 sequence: CASSFFGLEEQYF. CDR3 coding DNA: TGTGCCAGCAGTTTTTTCGGTCTAGAGGAGCAGTACTTC.

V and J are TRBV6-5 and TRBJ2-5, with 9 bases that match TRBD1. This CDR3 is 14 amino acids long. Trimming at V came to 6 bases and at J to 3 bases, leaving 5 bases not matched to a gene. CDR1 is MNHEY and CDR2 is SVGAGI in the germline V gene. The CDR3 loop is CASRSRDREETQYF. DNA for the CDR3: TGTGCCAGCAGATCCCGGGACAGGGAAGAGACCCAGTACTTC.

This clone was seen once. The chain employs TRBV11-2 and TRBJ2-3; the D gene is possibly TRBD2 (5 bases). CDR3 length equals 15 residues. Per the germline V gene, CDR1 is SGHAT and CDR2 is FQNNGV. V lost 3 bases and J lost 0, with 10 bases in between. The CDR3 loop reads CASSLDLKSTDTQYF. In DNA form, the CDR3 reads TGTGCCAGCAGCTTGGACTTAAAAAGCACAGATACGCAGTATTTT.

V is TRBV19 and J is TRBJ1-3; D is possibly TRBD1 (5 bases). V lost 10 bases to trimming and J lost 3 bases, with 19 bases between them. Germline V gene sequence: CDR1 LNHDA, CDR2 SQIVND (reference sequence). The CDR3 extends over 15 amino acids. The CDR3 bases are TGTGCCACCCAAGCCGGGGCTTGGAATGGAAACACCATATATTTT. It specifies CATQAGAWNGNTIYF.

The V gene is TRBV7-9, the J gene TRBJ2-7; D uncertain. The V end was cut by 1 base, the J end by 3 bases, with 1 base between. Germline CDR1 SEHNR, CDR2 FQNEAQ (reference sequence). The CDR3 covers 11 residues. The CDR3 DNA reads TGTGCCAGCAGCTTAGACTACGAGCAGTACTTC. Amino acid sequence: CASSLDYEQYF.

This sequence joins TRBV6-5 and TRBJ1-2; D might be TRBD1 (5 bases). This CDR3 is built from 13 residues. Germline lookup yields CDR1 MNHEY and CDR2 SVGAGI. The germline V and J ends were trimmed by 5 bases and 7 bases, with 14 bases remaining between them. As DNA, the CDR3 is TGTGCCAGCAGTCCCACCTCAGGGACTGGCTACACCTTC. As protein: CASSPTSGTGYTF.

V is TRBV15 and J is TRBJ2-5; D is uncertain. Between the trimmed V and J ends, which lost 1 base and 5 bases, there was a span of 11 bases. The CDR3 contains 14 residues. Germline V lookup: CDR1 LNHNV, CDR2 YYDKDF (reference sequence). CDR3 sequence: CATSRGGVGETQYF. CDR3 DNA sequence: TGTGCCACCAGCAGAGGTGGGGTAGGGGAGACCCAGTACTTC.

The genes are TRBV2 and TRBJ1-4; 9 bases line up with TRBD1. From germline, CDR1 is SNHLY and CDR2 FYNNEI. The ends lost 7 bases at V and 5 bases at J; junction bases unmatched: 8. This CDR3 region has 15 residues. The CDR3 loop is CASTSGTGLNEKLFF. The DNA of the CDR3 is TGTGCCAGCACCTCCGGGACAGGGTTGAATGAAAAACTGTTTTTT.

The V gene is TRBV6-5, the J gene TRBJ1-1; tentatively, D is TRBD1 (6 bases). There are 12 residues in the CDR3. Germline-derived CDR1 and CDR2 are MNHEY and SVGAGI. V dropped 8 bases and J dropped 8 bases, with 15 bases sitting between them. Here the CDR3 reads CASSRRGAEAFF. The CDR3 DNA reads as TGTGCCAGCTCCCGTAGGGGGGCAGAAGCTTTCTTT.

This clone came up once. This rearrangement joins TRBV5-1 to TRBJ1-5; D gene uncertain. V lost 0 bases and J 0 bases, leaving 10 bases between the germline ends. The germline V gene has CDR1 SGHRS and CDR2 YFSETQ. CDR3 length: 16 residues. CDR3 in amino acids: CASSLEGGYSNQPQHF. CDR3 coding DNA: TGCGCCAGCAGCTTGGAGGGCGGATATAGCAATCAGCCCCAGCATTTT. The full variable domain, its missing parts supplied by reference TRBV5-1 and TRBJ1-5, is KAGVTQTPRYLIKTRGQQVTLSCSPISGHRSVSWYQQTPGQGLQFLFEYFSETQRNKGNFPGRFSGRQFSNSRSEMNVSTLELGDSALYLCASSLEGGYSNQPQHFGDGTRLSIL.

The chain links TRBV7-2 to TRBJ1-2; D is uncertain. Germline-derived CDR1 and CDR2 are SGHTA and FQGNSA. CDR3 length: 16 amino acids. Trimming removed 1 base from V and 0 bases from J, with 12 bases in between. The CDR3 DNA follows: TGTGCCAGCAGCTTAGGGCGGGCCCGCTCTAACTATGGCTACACCTTC. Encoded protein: CASSLGRARSNYGYTF. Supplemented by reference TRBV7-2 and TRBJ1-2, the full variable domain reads GAGVSQSPSNKVTEKGKDVELRCDPISGHTALYWYRQSLGQGLEFLIYFQGNSAPDKSGLPSDRFSAERTGGSVSTLTIQRTQQEDSAVYLCASSLGRARSNYGYTFGSGTRLTVV.

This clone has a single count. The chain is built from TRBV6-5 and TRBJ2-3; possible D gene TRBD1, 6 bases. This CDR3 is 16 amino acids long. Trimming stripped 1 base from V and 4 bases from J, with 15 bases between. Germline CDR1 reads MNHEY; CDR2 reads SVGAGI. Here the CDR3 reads CASSYFGRGAADTQYF. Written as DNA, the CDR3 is TGTGCCAGCAGTTACTTCGGCAGGGGAGCGGCAGATACGCAGTATTTT.

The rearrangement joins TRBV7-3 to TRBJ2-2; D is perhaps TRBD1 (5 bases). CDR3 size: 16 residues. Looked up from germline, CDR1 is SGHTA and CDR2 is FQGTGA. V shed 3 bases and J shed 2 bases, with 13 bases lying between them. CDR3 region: CASSLGGGANTGELFF. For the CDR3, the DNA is TGTGCCAGCAGCTTGGGCGGTGGGGCCAACACCGGGGAGCTGTTTTTT.

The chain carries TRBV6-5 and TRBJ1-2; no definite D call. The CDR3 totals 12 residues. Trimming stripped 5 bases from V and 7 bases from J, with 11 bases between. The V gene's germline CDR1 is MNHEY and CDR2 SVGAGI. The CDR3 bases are TGTGCCAGCAGTACCGTTAAGTCTGGCTACACCTTC. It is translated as CASSTVKSGYTF.

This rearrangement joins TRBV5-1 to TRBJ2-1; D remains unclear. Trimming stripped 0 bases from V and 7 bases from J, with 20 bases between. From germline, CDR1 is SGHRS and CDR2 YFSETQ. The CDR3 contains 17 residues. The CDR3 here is CASSLAASDLLGNEQFF. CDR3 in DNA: TGCGCCAGCAGCTTGGCCGCTTCGGACCTCTTGGGGAATGAGCAGTTCTTC.

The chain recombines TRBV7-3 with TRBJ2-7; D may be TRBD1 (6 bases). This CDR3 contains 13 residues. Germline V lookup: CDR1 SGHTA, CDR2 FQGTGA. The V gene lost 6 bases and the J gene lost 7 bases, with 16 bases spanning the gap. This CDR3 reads CASSSTGSGEQYF. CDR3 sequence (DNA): TGTGCCAGCAGTTCAACAGGGTCGGGGGAGCAGTACTTC.

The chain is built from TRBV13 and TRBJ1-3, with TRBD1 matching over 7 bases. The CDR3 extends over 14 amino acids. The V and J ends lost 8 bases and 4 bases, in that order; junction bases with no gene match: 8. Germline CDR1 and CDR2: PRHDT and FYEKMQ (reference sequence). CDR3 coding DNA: TGTGCCAGCTCCGGACAGGCCGACGGAAACACCATATATTTT. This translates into CASSGQADGNTIYF.

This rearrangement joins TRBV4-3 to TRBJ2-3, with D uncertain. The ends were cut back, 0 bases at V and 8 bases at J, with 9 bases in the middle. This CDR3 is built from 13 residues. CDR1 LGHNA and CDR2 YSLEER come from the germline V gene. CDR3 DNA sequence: TGCGCCAGCAGCCAAGATCGGCAAGGTACGCAGTATTTT. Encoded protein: CASSQDRQGTQYF.

CDR3 region: CASSYGGQGSYEQYF. The CDR3 region has the DNA TGTGCCAGCAGTTACGGGGGACAGGGGAGTTACGAGCAGTACTTC. This sequence joins TRBV6-5 and TRBJ2-7; 10 bases line up with TRBD1. This CDR3 is built from 15 residues. V shed 2 bases, J shed 4 bases, and the junction held 5 bases outside the gene matches. The V gene's germline CDR1 is MNHEY and CDR2 SVGAGI.

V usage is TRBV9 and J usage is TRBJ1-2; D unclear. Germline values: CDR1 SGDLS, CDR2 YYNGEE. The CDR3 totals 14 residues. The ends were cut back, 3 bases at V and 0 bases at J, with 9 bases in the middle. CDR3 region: CASSGDLPNYGYTF. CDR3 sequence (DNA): TGTGCCAGCAGCGGCGATTTACCTAACTATGGCTACACCTTC.

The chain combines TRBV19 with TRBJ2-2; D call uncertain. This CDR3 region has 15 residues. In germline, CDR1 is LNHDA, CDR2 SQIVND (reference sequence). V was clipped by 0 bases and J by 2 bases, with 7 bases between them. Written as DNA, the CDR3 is TGTGCCAGTAGTATAGAATCAGGCAACACCGGGGAGCTGTTTTTT. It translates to CASSIESGNTGELFF.

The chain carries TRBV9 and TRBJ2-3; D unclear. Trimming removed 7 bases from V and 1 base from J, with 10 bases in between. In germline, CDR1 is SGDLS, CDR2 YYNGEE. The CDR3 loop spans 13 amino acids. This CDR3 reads CASGPPGTDTQYF. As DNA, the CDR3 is TGTGCCAGCGGCCCCCCAGGCACAGATACGCAGTATTTT.

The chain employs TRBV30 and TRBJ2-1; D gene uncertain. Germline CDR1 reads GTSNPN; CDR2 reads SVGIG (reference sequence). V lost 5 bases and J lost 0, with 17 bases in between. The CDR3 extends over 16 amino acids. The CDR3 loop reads CAWSFPGGSSYNEQFF. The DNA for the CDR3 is TGTGCCTGGTCGTTTCCAGGCGGTAGCTCCTACAATGAGCAGTTCTTC.

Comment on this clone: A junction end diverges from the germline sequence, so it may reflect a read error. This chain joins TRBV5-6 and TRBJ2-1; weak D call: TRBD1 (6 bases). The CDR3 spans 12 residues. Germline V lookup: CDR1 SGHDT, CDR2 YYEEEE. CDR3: CASSLDGFSGVF. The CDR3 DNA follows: TGTGCCAGCAGCTTGGACGGGTTCTCAGGGGTCTTC.

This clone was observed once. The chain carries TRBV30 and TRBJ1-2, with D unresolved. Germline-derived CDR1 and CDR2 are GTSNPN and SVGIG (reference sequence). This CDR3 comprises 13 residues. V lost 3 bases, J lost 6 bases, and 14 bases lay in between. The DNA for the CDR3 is TGTGCCTGGAGATCGGTCTCGCCGAATGGCTACACCTTC. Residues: CAWRSVSPNGYTF.

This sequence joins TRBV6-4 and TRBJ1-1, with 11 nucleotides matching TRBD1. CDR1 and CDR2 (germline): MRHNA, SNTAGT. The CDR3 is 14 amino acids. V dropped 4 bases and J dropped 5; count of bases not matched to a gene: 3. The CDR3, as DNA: TGTGCCAGCAGTGTGGGGACAGGGGGTACTGAAGCTTTCTTT. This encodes CASSVGTGGTEAFF.

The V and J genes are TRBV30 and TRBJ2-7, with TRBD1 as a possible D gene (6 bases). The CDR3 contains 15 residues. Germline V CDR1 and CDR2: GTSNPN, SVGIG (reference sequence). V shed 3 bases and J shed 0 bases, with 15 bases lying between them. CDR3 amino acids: CAWSRGHASSYEQYF. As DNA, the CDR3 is TGTGCCTGGAGCCGGGGACACGCAAGCTCCTACGAGCAGTACTTC.

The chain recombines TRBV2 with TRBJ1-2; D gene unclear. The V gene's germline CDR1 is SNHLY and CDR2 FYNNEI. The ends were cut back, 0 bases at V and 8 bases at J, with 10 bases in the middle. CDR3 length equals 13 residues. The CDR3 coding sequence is TGTGCCAGCAGTGAAGCCCCCGGGAGGGGCTACACCTTC. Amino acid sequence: CASSEAPGRGYTF.